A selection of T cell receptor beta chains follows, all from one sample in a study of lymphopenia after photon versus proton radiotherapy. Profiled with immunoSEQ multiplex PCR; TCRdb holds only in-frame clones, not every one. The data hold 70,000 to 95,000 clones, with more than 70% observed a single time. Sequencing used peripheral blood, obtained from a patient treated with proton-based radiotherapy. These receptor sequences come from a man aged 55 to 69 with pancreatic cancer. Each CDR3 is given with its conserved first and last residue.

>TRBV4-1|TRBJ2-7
CASSRIQVGTTSYEQYF
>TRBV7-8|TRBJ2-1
CASRLDSNEQFF
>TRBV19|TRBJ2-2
CASIRGGELFF
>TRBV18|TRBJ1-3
CASFGTFGNTIYF
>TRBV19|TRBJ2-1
CASSIPGLYYNEQFF
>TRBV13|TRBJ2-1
CASSWGTSSTEQFF
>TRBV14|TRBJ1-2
CASSQDRLLGYTF
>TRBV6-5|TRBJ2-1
CASSTGLDNNEQFF
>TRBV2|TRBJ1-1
CASSARGHTEAFF
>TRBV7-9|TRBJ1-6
CASSIRTGGHNSPLHF
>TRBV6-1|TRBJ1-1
CASSRDRRNTEAFF
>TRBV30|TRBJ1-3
CAWKWTDLSGNTIYF
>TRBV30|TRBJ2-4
CAWSGGNIQYF
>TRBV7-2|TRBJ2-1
CASSRWPNEQFF
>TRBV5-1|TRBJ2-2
CASNLLGRGTGELFF
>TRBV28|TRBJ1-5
CASSTWTGQGGQPQHF
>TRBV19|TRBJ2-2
CASRLPGGADTGELFF
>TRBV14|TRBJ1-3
CASSPPVSASGNTIYF
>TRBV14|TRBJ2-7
CASSQEASIGEQYF
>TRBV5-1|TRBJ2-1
CASSLAGTSWNEQFF
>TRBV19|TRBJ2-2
CASSITTSGTGELFF
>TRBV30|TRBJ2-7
CAWSSGTSGYDEQYF
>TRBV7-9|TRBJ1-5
CASSLADQPQHF
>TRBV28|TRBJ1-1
CASRGNTEAFF
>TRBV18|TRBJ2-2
CASSLVRSNTGELFF
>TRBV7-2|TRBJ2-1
CASSFPRDRPLGEQFF
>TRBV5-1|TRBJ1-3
CASSLTGVGGNTIYF
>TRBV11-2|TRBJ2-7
CASRTGPDLIYEQYF
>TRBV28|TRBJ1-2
CASSLLGGRGGYTF
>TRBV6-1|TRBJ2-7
CASSVGGHYEQYF
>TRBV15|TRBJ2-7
CATSSRDRGSYEQYF
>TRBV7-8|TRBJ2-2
CASSLAPGTGELFF
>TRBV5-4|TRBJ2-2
CASSGGLNTGELFF
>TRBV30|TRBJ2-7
CAWSDFGFYEQYF
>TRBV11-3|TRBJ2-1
CASSDGTSGRGWDEQFF
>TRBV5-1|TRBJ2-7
CASSFLGRARGEQYF
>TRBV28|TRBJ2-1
CASSSRPYNEQFF
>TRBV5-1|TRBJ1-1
CASSPRGQVYGNTEAFF
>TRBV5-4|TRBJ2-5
CASSLDAQETQYF
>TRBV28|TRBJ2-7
CASPPGGRGGLERYEQYF
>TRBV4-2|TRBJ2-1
CASSPGTSGRANEQFF
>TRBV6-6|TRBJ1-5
CASSPRDRGRQPQHF
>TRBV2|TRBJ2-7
CASSGRLEGYEQYF
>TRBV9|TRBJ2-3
CASSVASRDTQYF
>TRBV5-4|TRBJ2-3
CASSLGGRGTDTQYF
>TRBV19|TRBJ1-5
CASSIGGIGPQHF
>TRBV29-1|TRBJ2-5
CSAKTGVTETQYF
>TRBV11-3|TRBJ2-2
CASSPTSISNTGELFF
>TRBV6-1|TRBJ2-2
CASPGQGAGELFF